One TCR beta chain is described in this entry. What it recognizes is unknown. These data belong to a study of cytomegalovirus exposure and HLA in healthy donors. Study context: Some 85 million unique TCRs, all from HLA-typed donors, were included in an early release of the data.

V was pared by 5 bases and J by 9 bases, with 19 bases between. The CDR3 totals 14 residues. Per the germline V gene, CDR1 is SGHTA and CDR2 is FQGTGA. Study outcomes and limitations: Further analysis was carried out later, and it showed several of the most significant clusters appearing linked to common viral pathogens. Cytomegalovirus association was assigned to about 150 TCR beta chains.

Use of 60 Vbeta and 13 Jbeta primers characterized the PCR. Assay used: immunoSEQ multiplex PCR; TCRdb lists only in-frame clones, some missing. In the table there are about 31,000 clones, about 87% of which are singletons. The clonotype originates from a boy younger than 18 in good health and CMV-seronegative. The V call is TRBV7-3, the J call TRBJ2-5; weak D call: TRBD2 (6 bases). Input material: PBMCs. The CDR3 sequence is CASSPGLGPGAQYF. The CDR3 coding sequence is TGTGCCAGCAGCCCGGGACTGGGGCCCGGGGCCCAGTACTTC.